The 21 T cell receptor beta chains listed next were all sequenced from one sample in a study of T cell responses to AZD1222 COVID-19 vaccine. Here immunoSEQ multiplex PCR was the method, and the copy in TCRdb shows in-frame clones only, minus some. The data show 100,000 to 120,000 clones, 80% to 90% seen once. Sequenced here: peripheral blood, sampled 28 days after the second AZD1222 dose. The receptors come from an adult who received the AZD1222 COVID-19 vaccine.

The sample holds one count of this clone. The CDR3 coding sequence is TGTGCCAGCAGCCGGGGCCTCAATCAGCCCCAGCATTTT. This gives the protein CASSRGLNQPQHF. The genes are TRBV27 and TRBJ1-5, with a possible D match to TRBD1 (5 bases). V lost 6 bases to trimming and J lost 3 bases, with 9 bases between them. This CDR3 has 13 amino acids. Germline CDR1 is MNHEY and CDR2 is SMNVEV (reference sequence).

A few counts support this clone. The genes are TRBV7-2 and TRBJ2-7, with D tentatively TRBD2 (5 bases). This CDR3 is 15 amino acids long. V was pared by 1 base and J by 2 bases, with 12 bases between. Per the germline V gene, CDR1 is SGHTA and CDR2 is FQGNSA. CDR3 sequence reads: CASSLGASWTYEQYF. The CDR3 DNA follows: TGTGCCAGCAGCTTAGGAGCTAGCTGGACCTACGAGCAGTACTTC.

The rearrangement uses TRBV14 and TRBJ2-5, with D perhaps matching TRBD1 (6 bases). Trimming took 4 bases from V and 5 from J, leaving 14 bases between them. From germline, CDR1 is SGHDN and CDR2 FVKESK. The CDR3 totals 14 residues. This chain's CDR3 is CASSPIRTVETQYF. Here the CDR3 DNA reads TGTGCCAGCAGCCCGATAAGGACAGTGGAGACCCAGTACTTC.

This chain uses TRBV27 with TRBJ1-1, with no clear D. This CDR3 region has 14 residues. The V and J ends lost 5 bases and 4 bases respectively, with 14 bases between them. Germline V lookup: CDR1 MNHEY, CDR2 SMNVEV (reference sequence). The CDR3 DNA is TGTGCCAGCAGTCCCGGCCGGGGTGGCACTGAAGCTTTCTTT. Its translation: CASSPGRGGTEAFF.

The V and J genes are TRBV7-7 and TRBJ2-5; TRBD2 matches at 10 bases. Germline CDR1 SSHAT, CDR2 FNYEAQ (reference sequence). The CDR3 covers 14 residues. V shed 6 bases and J 4 bases; nucleotides not matched to a gene: 5. The CDR3 spells CASSSAGGRETQYF. CDR3 DNA: TGTGCCAGCAGTTCAGCGGGAGGGCGAGAGACCCAGTACTTC.

This clone was detected once. The chain uses TRBV18 and TRBJ1-5, with D possibly matching TRBD1 (5 bases). V gave up 4 bases and J gave up 8 bases, with 21 bases separating them. The CDR3 consists of 16 residues. Germline CDR1 is KGHSH and CDR2 is LQKENI. CDR3 sequence reads: CASSLGPGLAAEPQHF. CDR3 DNA sequence: TGTGCCAGCTCACTGGGACCGGGCCTTGCAGCCGAGCCCCAGCATTTT.

V is TRBV28 and J is TRBJ2-7; perhaps D is TRBD1 or TRBD2 (5 bases each). Trimming took off 6 bases at V and 2 bases at J, with 14 bases between the two ends. Germline assignment: CDR1 MDHEN and CDR2 SYDVKM. The CDR3 runs to 14 residues. In DNA form, the CDR3 reads TGTGCCAGCAGCGGGACCAGAACTACCTACGAGCAGTACTTC. It codes for CASSGTRTTYEQYF.

The chain carries TRBV9 and TRBJ1-1; D is possibly TRBD1 (6 bases). This CDR3 spans 14 amino acids. Germline lookup yields CDR1 SGDLS and CDR2 YYNGEE. Trimming removed 3 bases from V and 5 bases from J, with 14 bases in between. The CDR3, as DNA: TGTGCCAGCAGCGGCCTAACAGGGAGGACTGAAGCTTTCTTT. It specifies CASSGLTGRTEAFF.

This chain connects TRBV28 to TRBJ1-6; no definite D call. The CDR3 loop spans 16 amino acids. Germline V gene sequence: CDR1 MDHEN, CDR2 SYDVKM. The V end was cut by 7 bases, the J end by 0 bases, with 13 bases between. CDR3: CASTPSIRSYNSPLHF. CDR3 bases: TGTGCCAGCACCCCAAGCATCCGCTCCTATAATTCACCCCTCCACTTT.

The rearrangement joins TRBV5-4 to TRBJ1-2; possibly TRBD1 for D (5 bases). From germline, CDR1 is SGHNT and CDR2 YYREEE (reference sequence). The V gene lost 5 bases and the J gene lost 8 bases, with 22 bases spanning the gap. The length of the CDR3 is 15 residues. DNA of the CDR3: TGTGCCAGCAGAATTGCAGGGACGGCGTGGAGGGGCTACACCTTC. Its protein is CASRIAGTAWRGYTF.

This clone was seen a handful of times. CDR3 nucleotides: TGCAGCGTTGAATCGGCAGAGACTCGGCGCTACACCTTC. This translates into CSVESAETRRYTF. The gene calls are TRBV29-1 and TRBJ1-2; D uncertain. The CDR3 totals 13 residues. Germline CDR1 and CDR2: SQVTM and ANQGSEA. V lost 2 bases and J 9 bases, leaving 16 bases between the germline ends.

The chain joins TRBV6-5 to TRBJ1-4; TRBD1 agrees at 7 bases. CDR1 is MNHEY and CDR2 is SVGAGI in the germline V gene. V dropped 2 bases and J dropped 12; count of bases not matched to a gene: 9. The length of the CDR3 is 14 residues. CDR3 sequence: CASSYRDAQGELFF. The CDR3 DNA follows: TGTGCCAGCAGTTACCGGGACGCCCAGGGGGAACTGTTTTTT.

The chain employs TRBV7-9 and TRBJ2-6, with TRBD1 identical over 7 bases. Germline V gene data show CDR1 as SEHNR and CDR2 as FQNEAQ (reference sequence). The CDR3 has 17 amino acids. V was clipped by 5 bases and J by 0 bases; unmatched bases: 7. CDR3 nucleotide sequence: TGTGCCAGCAGCACCTGGGACAGCCGCTCTGGGGCCAACGTCCTGACTTTC. Its protein product is CASSTWDSRSGANVLTF.

The J gene is TRBJ2-7, the V gene TRBV7-2; TRBD1 matches 8 bases. CDR3 length equals 14 residues. Germline values: CDR1 SGHTA, CDR2 FQGNSA. V dropped 5 bases and J dropped 1; count of bases not matched to a gene: 4. The CDR3: CASSLQGVSYEQYF. The CDR3 DNA reads TGTGCCAGCAGCCTACAGGGGGTGTCCTACGAGCAGTACTTC.

The chain is built from TRBV11-2 and TRBJ1-6; D unclear. The CDR3 is 12 amino acids. V was shortened by 2 bases and J by 7 bases, with 3 bases between the two germline ends. Germline values: CDR1 SGHAT, CDR2 FQNNGV. In nucleotides, the CDR3 is TGTGCCAGCAGCTTACAGAATTCACCCCTCCACTTT. Protein sequence: CASSLQNSPLHF. Variable domain in full (rest from reference TRBV11-2 and TRBJ1-6): EAGVAQSPRYKIIEKRQSVAFWCNPISGHATLYWYQQILGQGPKLLIQFQNNGVVDDSQLPKDRFSAERLKGVDSTLKIQPAKLEDSAVYLCASSLQNSPLHFGNGTRLTVT.

This clone was found once. This chain links TRBV19 with TRBJ2-7, with 7 positions matching TRBD2. CDR3 size: 15 residues. CDR1 is LNHDA and CDR2 is SQIVND in the germline V gene (reference sequence). With 4 bases clipped from V and 2 bases from J, the junction kept 8 bases outside the gene matches. In DNA, the CDR3 is TGTGCCAGTAGTAGGGCTAGCGGAGGGGCCTACGAGCAGTACTTC. As protein: CASSRASGGAYEQYF.

The V call is TRBV20-1, the J call TRBJ1-1; no firm D call. This CDR3 has 11 residues. V was cut by 4 bases and J by 9 bases, with 12 bases left in between. The germline V gene encodes CDR1 DFQATT and CDR2 SNEGSKA (reference sequence). The CDR3 reads CSATFVLQAFF. The CDR3 coding sequence is TGCAGTGCTACCTTTGTACTTCAAGCTTTCTTT.

This chain connects TRBV29-1 to TRBJ2-7; D is uncertain. The CDR3 extends over 11 amino acids. CDR1 is SQVTM and CDR2 is ANQGSEA in the germline V gene. The V end was cut by 4 bases, the J end by 4 bases, with 8 bases between. CDR3 DNA sequence: TGCAGCGTTGTTGTCAGGTACGAGCAGTACTTC. Translating gives CSVVVRYEQYF.

The V call is TRBV9, the J call TRBJ2-1; 10 nucleotides agree with TRBD2. Germline CDR1 and CDR2: SGDLS and YYNGEE. The CDR3 totals 14 residues. V trimming: 6 bases; J trimming: 6 bases; junction bases outside the gene matches: 6. In DNA form, the CDR3 reads TGTGCCAGCATGGGCACTAGCGGGACCAATGAGCAGTTCTTC. Its translation: CASMGTSGTNEQFF.

The chain employs TRBV30 and TRBJ1-2; D call uncertain. V lost 0 bases and J 8 bases, leaving 13 bases between the germline ends. CDR1 GTSNPN and CDR2 SVGIG come from the germline V gene (reference sequence). The CDR3 consists of 13 residues. CDR3 nucleotides: TGTGCCTGGAGTGTACAATTCACGGAGGGCTACACCTTC. It specifies CAWSVQFTEGYTF.

This clone occurred a few times. The V call is TRBV18, the J call TRBJ1-2, with 8 bases identical to TRBD1. Germline CDR1 reads KGHSH; CDR2 reads LQKENI. This CDR3 has 15 amino acids. The J segment lost 5 bases and the V segment lost 3 bases, leaving 8 bases of the junction unmatched. CDR3 in DNA: TGTGCCAGCTCACCGGTGGCGAGACAGGGGTATGGCTACACCTTC. It encodes CASSPVARQGYGYTF.